The 31 T cell receptor beta chains below come from one sample, sequenced in a study of metastatic and nonmetastatic thyroid tumors. All patients reached thyroid surgery having received no treatment beforehand. MiXCR reprocessed the PCR reads for TCRdb. The sample holds 30,000 to 35,000 clones; roughly 18% are singletons and the top ten take 6.9%. The material sequenced was blood. Every receptor here comes from a female donor with papillary thyroid cancer or a benign thyroid nodule (not recorded which). Some clones in this sample may be carry-over from other donors' samples.

The chain combines TRBV18 with TRBJ2-7; D is perhaps TRBD1 (5 bases). V dropped 3 bases and J dropped 4 bases, with 13 bases sitting between them. The germline V gene encodes CDR1 KGHSH and CDR2 LQKENI. The CDR3 loop spans 14 amino acids. CDR3: CASSPQGPPYEQYF. The CDR3 nucleotides read TGTGCCAGCTCACCCCAGGGTCCCCCGTACGAGCAGTACTTC.

The sample holds many counts of this clone. A junction boundary mismatches the germline segment, possibly from a read error. This chain uses TRBV20-1 with TRBJ2-1, with 10 bases that match TRBD2. CDR1 DFQATT and CDR2 SNEGSKA come from the germline V gene (reference sequence). CDR3 size: 13 residues. CDR3 nucleotides: TGCAGTGCTAGAGTTCTAGCGGGAGAGCTCCTCCCCTTC. Translated: CSARVLAGELLPF.

This clone was seen many times. CDR3 bases: TGTGCCATCAGTGAGTCGGAGGGCACAGATACGCAGTATTTT. It specifies CAISESEGTDTQYF. The chain recombines TRBV10-3 with TRBJ2-3; the D gene is possibly TRBD2 (5 bases). The germline V and J ends were trimmed by 0 bases and 1 base, with 5 bases remaining between them. Germline CDR1 ENHRY, CDR2 SYGVKD. The CDR3 length is 14 residues.

Of note for this clone: A much larger clone lies one base from this, so it may be a read error. J is TRBJ1-5 and V is TRBV2; D perhaps matches TRBD1 (6 bases). Per the germline V gene, CDR1 is SNHLY and CDR2 is FYNNEI. CDR3 length: 14 residues. The DNA of the CDR3 is TGTGCCAGCAGAAAAGTCCTAGGGGGTCAGCCCGAGCATTTT. It is translated as CASRKVLGGQPEHF. Based on the CDR3 plus reference TRBV2 and TRBJ1-5, the full variable domain is EPEVTQTPSHQVTQMGQEVILRCVPISNHLYFYWYRQILGQKVEFLVSFYNNEISEKSEIFDDQFSVERPDGSNFTLKIRSTKLEDSAMYFCASRKVLGGQPEHFGDGTRLSIL.

V and J are TRBV7-9 and TRBJ2-7; D is undetermined. In germline, CDR1 is SEHNR, CDR2 FQNEAQ (reference sequence). The CDR3 loop spans 12 amino acids. Trimming took 6 bases from V and 3 from J, leaving 9 bases between them. DNA for the CDR3: TGTGCCAGCAGGACGGAAAGCTACGAGCAGTACTTC. The encoded protein is CASRTESYEQYF.

This clone was counted ten times or more. The chain is built from TRBV3-1 and TRBJ1-1; 7 bases map to TRBD1. The CDR3 has 14 amino acids. Losses at the gene ends were 5 bases for V and 4 bases for J; bases not matched to a gene: 7. Germline CDR1 reads LGHDT; CDR2 reads YNNKEL (reference sequence). The CDR3 region has the DNA TGTGCCAGCAGCTCCCAACAGGGGTTCACTGAAGCTTTCTTT. It codes for CASSSQQGFTEAFF.

This clone has at least ten counts. This may come from a read error, since a much larger clone is one base off. The chain employs TRBV20-1 and TRBJ2-2, with D maybe TRBD1 (6 bases). The germline V gene encodes CDR1 DFQATT and CDR2 SNEGSKA (reference sequence). CDR3 length: 14 residues. The V and J ends lost 5 bases and 1 base respectively, with 11 bases between them. CDR3 nucleotide sequence: TGCAGTGCTCTATTACAGGGGAACACCGGGGAGCTGTTTTTT. Its protein is CSALLQGNTGELFF.

The sample holds many counts of this clone. V is TRBV30 and J is TRBJ1-5; the D gene is possibly TRBD1 (5 bases). V shed 3 bases and J shed 4 bases, with 16 bases lying between them. The length of the CDR3 is 15 residues. Germline CDR1 GTSNPN, CDR2 SVGIG (reference sequence). CDR3 region: CAWRNPRGANQPQHF. In DNA form, the CDR3 reads TGTGCCTGGAGGAATCCTCGTGGGGCGAATCAGCCCCAGCATTTT.

By share, this clone counts as medium-sized (0.01 to 0.1%). The rearrangement uses TRBV6-4 and TRBJ2-1; weak D call: TRBD2 (7 bases). The CDR3 runs to 15 residues. Trimming shortened V by 6 bases and J by 3 bases, and 15 bases separated the two germline ends. CDR1 and CDR2 from the germline V gene are MRHNA and SNTAGT. CDR3 DNA: TGTGCCAGCAGCCCTGGGGGGGCTGGCTACAATGAGCAGTTCTTC. Translating it yields CASSPGGAGYNEQFF.

This clone was recorded many times. The chain has TRBV10-3 and TRBJ2-3; TRBD2 is a possible D gene (5 bases). The V and J ends lost 6 bases and 4 bases respectively, with 8 bases between them. Looked up from germline, CDR1 is ENHRY and CDR2 is SYGVKD. CDR3 length: 12 amino acids. The CDR3 region has the DNA TGTGCCATCAGGAAGGAGGCAGATACGCAGTATTTT. Its protein product is CAIRKEADTQYF.

Ten or more counts support this clone. The rearrangement links TRBV19 to TRBJ1-1; D gene unclear. Germline CDR1 LNHDA, CDR2 SQIVND (reference sequence). Trimming pared 5 bases from V and 4 bases from J, leaving 17 bases between. The CDR3 is 15 residues long. The CDR3 DNA follows: TGTGCCAGTAGTTGGCGGGTGGGTGGTGGCACTGAAGCTTTCTTT. Amino acids: CASSWRVGGGTEAFF. Based on the CDR3 plus reference TRBV19 and TRBJ1-1, the full variable domain is DGGITQSPKYLFRKEGQNVTLSCEQNLNHDAMYWYRQDPGQGLRLIYYSQIVNDFQKGDIAEGYSVSREKKESFPLTVTSAQKNPTAFYLCASSWRVGGGTEAFFGQGTRLTVV.

This clone was counted many times. V usage is TRBV4-1 and J usage is TRBJ1-2; D might be TRBD1 (5 bases). With 2 bases removed from V and 1 base from J, the gap between germline ends came to 14 bases. CDR1 and CDR2 from the germline V gene are MGHRA and YSYEKL. There are 16 residues in the CDR3. CDR3 amino acids: CASSQWGDGINYGYTF. CDR3 DNA: TGCGCCAGCAGCCAATGGGGGGACGGAATTAACTATGGCTACACCTTC.

The J gene is TRBJ2-7, the V gene TRBV20-1; 10 positions match TRBD2. This CDR3 spans 13 amino acids. J lost 3 bases, V lost 2 bases, and 1 base had no gene match. Germline V gives CDR1 DFQATT, CDR2 SNEGSKA (reference sequence). CDR3 protein: CSARSSGSYEQYF. Written as DNA, the CDR3 is TGCAGTGCTAGATCTAGCGGGAGCTACGAGCAGTACTTC.

This clone was seen more than once but under ten times. This sequence joins TRBV6-2 or TRBV6-3 and TRBJ2-4, with TRBD2 matching 8 bases. V lost 5 bases and J lost 8; bases outside the gene matches: 14. The germline CDR1 and CDR2 sequences are MNHEY and SVGEGT. The CDR3 covers 16 residues. The CDR3 nucleotides are TGTGCCAGCAGTCCGCCCGGGGGGGGCGAGAGGGACATTCAGTACTTC. Its protein product is CASSPPGGGERDIQYF.

This clone was seen ten or more times. V usage is TRBV5-1 and J usage is TRBJ2-7; 13 bases line up with TRBD2. Germline CDR1 SGHRS, CDR2 YFSETQ. The CDR3 length is 14 residues. The ends lost 4 bases at V and 6 bases at J; junction bases unmatched: 4. The chain's CDR3 is CASSQGTSGVEQYF. For the CDR3, the DNA is TGCGCCAGCAGCCAAGGGACTAGCGGGGTCGAGCAGTACTTC.

A word on this clone: At one end, the junction sequence differs from germline, possibly due to a read error. The J gene is TRBJ2-5, the V gene TRBV6-1; D might be TRBD2 (6 bases). The CDR3 sequence is 15 residues long. Germline assignment: CDR1 MNHNS and CDR2 SASEGT. The CDR3 nucleotides are TGTCCCAGCAGTCTCGGGGTTGGAGGGTGGGATACCCAGTACTTC. Residues: CPSSLGVGGWDTQYF.

There are a few counts of this clone. One junction end disagrees with the germline gene, perhaps due to a read error. V usage is TRBV12-3 or TRBV12-4 and J usage is TRBJ1-2; D possibly corresponds to TRBD1 (5 bases). The CDR3 sequence is 11 residues long. CDR3 in amino acids: CASSTGFCYTF. DNA of the CDR3: TGTGCCAGCAGCACAGGTTTTTGCTATACCTTC.

This clone was counted at least ten times. The J gene is TRBJ2-1, the V gene TRBV24-1, with 7 bases that match TRBD1. This CDR3 contains 17 residues. Looked up from germline, CDR1 is KGHDR and CDR2 is SFDVKD. V was pared by 0 bases and J by 7 bases, with 11 bases of the junction left unmatched. The DNA for the CDR3 is TGTGCCACCAGTGATTTGTCGGGGCAGGGGGTATTGAATGAGCAGTTCTTC. It yields the protein CATSDLSGQGVLNEQFF.

In its sample, this clone ranks as medium-sized (0.01 to 0.1%). The V gene is TRBV6-1, the J gene TRBJ2-7, with 7 bases that match TRBD1. This CDR3 is 14 amino acids long. After removal of 6 bases from V and 2 bases from J, the junction contained 7 bases not matched to a gene. CDR1 is MNHNS, CDR2 SASEGT, per germline. CDR3 bases: TGTGCCAGCAGAAGACAGGGCAAAGCCTACGAGCAGTACTTC. It encodes CASRRQGKAYEQYF.

The chain combines TRBV5-1 with TRBJ2-1, with 7 bases that match TRBD1. Germline lookup yields CDR1 SGHRS and CDR2 YFSETQ. The CDR3 is 21 residues long. The V segment lost 4 bases and the J segment 0 bases; nucleotides outside the gene matches: 22. The CDR3 is CASSKPRDSGQFLSSYNEQFF. The DNA of the CDR3 is TGCGCCAGCAGCAAGCCAAGGGACAGCGGCCAATTCCTGAGCTCCTACAATGAGCAGTTCTTC.

This clone was counted only a few times. The chain links TRBV12-3 or TRBV12-4 to TRBJ1-5; D is uncertain. The V end was cut by 5 bases, the J end by 11 bases, with 16 bases between. The CDR3 length is 13 residues. CDR3 amino acids: CASSHAHERTQHF. The CDR3 DNA reads TGTGCCAGCAGTCACGCCCATGAACGGACCCAGCATTTT.

This clone occurred a few times. The chain couples TRBV15 to TRBJ1-4, with D unresolved. Trimming cost V 5 bases and J 0 bases, with 10 bases left between them. Germline V gives CDR1 LNHNV, CDR2 YYDKDF (reference sequence). The CDR3 consists of 15 residues. The CDR3 DNA is TGTGCCACCAGCTCTTCAGCTTCAACTAATGAAAAACTGTTTTTT. Translation gives CATSSSASTNEKLFF.

This clone was observed many times. The chain combines TRBV9 with TRBJ1-1; D remains unclear. Trimming took off 4 bases at V and 5 bases at J, with 12 bases between the two ends. Germline-derived CDR1 and CDR2 are SGDLS and YYNGEE. The CDR3 is 13 residues long. The DNA of the CDR3 is TGTGCCAGCAGCCCCCCCGGAGGAACTGAAGCTTTCTTT. Translated: CASSPPGGTEAFF.

The sample holds many counts of this clone. The chain employs TRBV11-1 and TRBJ2-3; TRBD2 matches at 9 bases. Per the germline V gene, CDR1 is SGHAT and CDR2 is FQDESV (reference sequence). The length of the CDR3 is 17 residues. V shed 4 bases, J shed 0 bases, and the junction held 8 bases outside the gene matches. Here the CDR3 DNA reads TGTGCCAGCAGCTCACCGGGGAGCGGGAGGAGCACAGATACGCAGTATTTT. Amino acid sequence: CASSSPGSGRSTDTQYF.

This clone has a count of ten or more. The CDR3 loop is CAITGTSGSEQYF. For the CDR3, the DNA is TGTGCCATCACTGGGACTAGCGGGAGCGAGCAGTACTTC. The chain couples TRBV10-3 to TRBJ2-7, with 14 bases matching TRBD2. The CDR3 loop spans 13 amino acids. Germline-derived CDR1 and CDR2 are ENHRY and SYGVKD. V lost 7 bases, J lost 6 bases, and 2 bases stayed unmatched.

This clone came up a few times. The rearrangement uses TRBV20-1 and TRBJ2-1; TRBD2 agrees at 8 bases. The V gene's germline CDR1 is DFQATT and CDR2 SNEGSKA (reference sequence). The junction had 13 bases not matched to a gene; V was cut back by 7 bases and J by 8 bases. This CDR3 has 14 amino acids. The CDR3 bases are TGCAGTGTACCGGGGGAGCGGGAGTTCGATGAGCAGTTCTTC. This gives the protein CSVPGEREFDEQFF.

Many counts were recorded for this clone. This chain uses TRBV5-1 with TRBJ2-1; 9 bases fit TRBD2. The germline gives CDR1 SGHRS, CDR2 YFSETQ. The CDR3 has 15 amino acids. The trim removed 1 base at V and 8 bases at J, leaving 7 bases unmatched. CDR3 sequence: CASSLFSGRMDEQFF. The CDR3 nucleotides are TGCGCCAGCAGCTTGTTTAGCGGGAGAATGGATGAGCAGTTCTTC.

Turning to this clone: A read error may explain this, as a much larger clone is one base away. V gene TRBV20-1 combines with J gene TRBJ2-3, with a tentative D call TRBD2 (5 bases). The length of the CDR3 is 13 residues. V lost 3 bases and J lost 4, with 11 bases in between. The germline V gene has CDR1 DFQATT and CDR2 SNEGSKA (reference sequence). The CDR3 reads CSARVSGADTQYF. The CDR3 nucleotides read TGCAGTGCTAGGGTGTCCGGGGCAGATACGCAGTATTTT.

This clone was found many times. The gene calls are TRBV10-2 and TRBJ1-5; 8 positions agree with TRBD1. The length of the CDR3 is 15 residues. The ends lost 6 bases at V and 6 bases at J; junction bases unmatched: 10. Germline-derived CDR1 and CDR2 are WSHSY and SAAADI. Here the CDR3 DNA reads TGCGCCAGCAGAAAGGACAGGGTGTCGACTCAGCCCCAGCATTTT. Protein product: CASRKDRVSTQPQHF.

This clone was recorded at least ten times. The rearrangement uses TRBV6-1 and TRBJ1-1; TRBD1 is a possible D gene (6 bases). V shed 6 bases and J shed 4 bases, with 12 bases lying between them. CDR1 is MNHNS and CDR2 is SASEGT in the germline V gene. The CDR3 covers 13 residues. This chain's CDR3 is CASSLGGPTEAFF. Written as DNA, the CDR3 is TGTGCCAGCAGCCTAGGGGGTCCCACTGAAGCTTTCTTT.

In the case of this clone: This may be a read error, as it is one base from a much larger clone. This rearrangement joins TRBV5-6 to TRBJ2-7; TRBD2 agrees at 8 bases. Per the germline V gene, CDR1 is SGHDT and CDR2 is YYEEEE. CDR3 length: 15 residues. CDR3 amino acids: CAISWGLGTSYEQYF. The CDR3 DNA follows: TGTGCCATCAGCTGGGGACTAGGCACCTCCTACGAGCAGTACTTC.